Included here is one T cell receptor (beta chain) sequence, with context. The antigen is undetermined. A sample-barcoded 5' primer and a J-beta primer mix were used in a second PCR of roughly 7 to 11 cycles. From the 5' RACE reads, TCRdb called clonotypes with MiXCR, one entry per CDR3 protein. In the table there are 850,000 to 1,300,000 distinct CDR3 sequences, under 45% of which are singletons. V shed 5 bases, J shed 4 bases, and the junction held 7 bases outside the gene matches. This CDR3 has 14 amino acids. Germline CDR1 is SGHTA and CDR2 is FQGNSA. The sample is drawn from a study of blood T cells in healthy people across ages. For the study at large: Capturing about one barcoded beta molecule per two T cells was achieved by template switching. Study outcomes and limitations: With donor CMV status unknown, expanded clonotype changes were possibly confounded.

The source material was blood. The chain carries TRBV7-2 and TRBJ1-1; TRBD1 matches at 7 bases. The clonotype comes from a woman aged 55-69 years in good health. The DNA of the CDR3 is TGTGCCAGCAGCAGAGAGGGGGCGGGCACTGAAGCTTTCTTT. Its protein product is CASSREGAGTEAFF.